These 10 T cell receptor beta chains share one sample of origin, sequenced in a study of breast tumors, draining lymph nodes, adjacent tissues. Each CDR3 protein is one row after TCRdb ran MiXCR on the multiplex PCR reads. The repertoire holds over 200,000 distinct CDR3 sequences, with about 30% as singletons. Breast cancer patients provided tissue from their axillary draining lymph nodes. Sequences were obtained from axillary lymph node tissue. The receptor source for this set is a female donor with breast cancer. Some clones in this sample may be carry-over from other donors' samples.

The DNA for the CDR3 is TGTGCCAGCAGTCATCGTCCTAGCGGGAGGGCTATCCATGAGCAGTTCTTC. It translates to CASSHRPSGRAIHEQFF. This chain links TRBV6-6 with TRBJ2-1; 12 nucleotides agree with TRBD2. The CDR3 totals 17 residues. From germline, CDR1 is MNHNY and CDR2 SVGAGI (reference sequence). V lost 5 bases and J lost 8; bases outside the gene matches: 13.

CDR3 DNA sequence: TGTGTCAACAGCCAAGACGCGGGATCCTACGAGCAGTACTTC. Encoded protein: CVNSQDAGSYEQYF. V gene TRBV4-2 combines with J gene TRBJ2-7; D might be TRBD2 (6 bases). The CDR3 extends over 14 amino acids. Per the germline V gene, CDR1 is LGHNA and CDR2 is YNFKEQ.

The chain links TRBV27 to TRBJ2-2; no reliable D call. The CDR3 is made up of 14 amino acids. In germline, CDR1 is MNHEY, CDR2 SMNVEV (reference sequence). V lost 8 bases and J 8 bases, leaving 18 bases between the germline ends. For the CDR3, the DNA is TGTGCCAGCGCAGGATCCAGTCCCCAAGGGGAGCTGTTTTTT. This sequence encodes CASAGSSPQGELFF.

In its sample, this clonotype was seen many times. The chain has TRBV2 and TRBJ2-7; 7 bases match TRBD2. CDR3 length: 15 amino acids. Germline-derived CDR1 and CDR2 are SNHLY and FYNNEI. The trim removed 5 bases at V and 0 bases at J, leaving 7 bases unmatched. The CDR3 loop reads CASSRLAGPSYEQYF. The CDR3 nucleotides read TGTGCCAGCAGTCGACTAGCAGGACCCTCCTACGAGCAGTACTTC.

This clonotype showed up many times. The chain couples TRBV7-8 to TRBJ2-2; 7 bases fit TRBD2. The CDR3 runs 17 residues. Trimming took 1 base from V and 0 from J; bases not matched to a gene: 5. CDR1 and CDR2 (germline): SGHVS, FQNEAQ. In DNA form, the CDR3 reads TGTGCCAGCAGCTTAGTCGGGGGGAACGCGAACACCGGGGAGCTGTTTTTT. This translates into CASSLVGGNANTGELFF.

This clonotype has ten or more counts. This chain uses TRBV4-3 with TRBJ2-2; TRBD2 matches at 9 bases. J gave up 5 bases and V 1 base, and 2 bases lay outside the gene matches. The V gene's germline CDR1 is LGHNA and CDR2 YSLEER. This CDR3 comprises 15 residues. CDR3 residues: CASSQGLAVTGELFF. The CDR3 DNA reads TGCGCCAGCAGCCAAGGACTAGCGGTTACCGGGGAGCTGTTTTTT.

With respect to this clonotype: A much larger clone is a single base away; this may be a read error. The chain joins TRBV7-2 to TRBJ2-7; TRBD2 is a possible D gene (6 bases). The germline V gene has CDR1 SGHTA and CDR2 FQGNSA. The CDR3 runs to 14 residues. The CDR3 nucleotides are TGTGCCAGCAGTTCCAGCGGGCTCTCCTACAAGCAGTACTTC. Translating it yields CASSSSGLSYKQYF.

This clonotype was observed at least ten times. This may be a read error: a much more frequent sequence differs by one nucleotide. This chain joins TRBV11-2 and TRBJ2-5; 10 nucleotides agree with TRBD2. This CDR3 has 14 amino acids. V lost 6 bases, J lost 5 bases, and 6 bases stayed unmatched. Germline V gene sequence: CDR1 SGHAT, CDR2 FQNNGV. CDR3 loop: CASRRGLAAETQYF. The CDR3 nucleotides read TGTGCCAGCAGACGCGGACTAGCGGCTGAGACCCAGTACTTC.

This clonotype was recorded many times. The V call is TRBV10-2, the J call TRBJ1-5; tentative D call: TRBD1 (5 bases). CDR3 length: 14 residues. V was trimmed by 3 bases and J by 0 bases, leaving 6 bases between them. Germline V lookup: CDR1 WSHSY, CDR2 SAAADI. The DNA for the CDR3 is TGCGCCAGCAGTGAAGGGGATAGCAATCAGCCCCAGCATTTT. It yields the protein CASSEGDSNQPQHF.

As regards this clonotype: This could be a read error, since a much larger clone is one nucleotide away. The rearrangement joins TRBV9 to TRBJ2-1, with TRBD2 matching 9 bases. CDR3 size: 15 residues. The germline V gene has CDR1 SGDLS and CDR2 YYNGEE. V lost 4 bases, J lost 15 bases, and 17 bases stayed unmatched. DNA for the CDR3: TGTGCCAGCAGCCCCTCTAGCGGGAATGGGGGATTGCCGTTCTTC. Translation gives CASSPSSGNGGLPFF.